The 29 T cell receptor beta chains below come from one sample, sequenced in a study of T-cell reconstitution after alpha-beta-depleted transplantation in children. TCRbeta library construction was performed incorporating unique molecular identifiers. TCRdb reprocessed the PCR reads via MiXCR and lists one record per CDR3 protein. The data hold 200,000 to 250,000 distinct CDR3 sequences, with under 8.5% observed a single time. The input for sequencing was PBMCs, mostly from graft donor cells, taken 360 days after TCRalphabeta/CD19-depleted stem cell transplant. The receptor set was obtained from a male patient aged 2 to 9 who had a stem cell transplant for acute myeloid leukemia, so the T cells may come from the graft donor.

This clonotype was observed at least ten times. CDR3 bases: TGTGCCAGCAGTTTACCTAGCGGCGGCACAGATACGCAGTATTTT. Translating gives CASSLPSGGTDTQYF. The V and J genes are TRBV12-3 or TRBV12-4 and TRBJ2-3, with TRBD2 identical over 7 bases. V gave up 2 bases and J gave up 1 base; unmatched junction bases: 3. The CDR3 is made up of 15 amino acids.

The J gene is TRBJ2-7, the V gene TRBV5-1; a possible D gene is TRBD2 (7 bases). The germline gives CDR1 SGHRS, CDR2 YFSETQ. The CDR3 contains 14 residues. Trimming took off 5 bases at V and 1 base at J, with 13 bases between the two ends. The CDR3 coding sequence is TGCGCCAGCAGATGGGGGGGGCGTTCCTACGAGCAGTACTTC. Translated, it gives CASRWGGRSYEQYF.

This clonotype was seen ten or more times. For the CDR3, the DNA is TGTGCCATCAGTGAGGTGGACGGAACCCCTCGTAATGAAAAACTGTTTTTT. It specifies CAISEVDGTPRNEKLFF. V gene TRBV10-3 combines with J gene TRBJ1-4; D is undetermined. Per the germline V gene, CDR1 is ENHRY and CDR2 is SYGVKD. Trimming took off 2 bases at V and 4 bases at J, with 17 bases between the two ends. The CDR3 spans 17 residues.

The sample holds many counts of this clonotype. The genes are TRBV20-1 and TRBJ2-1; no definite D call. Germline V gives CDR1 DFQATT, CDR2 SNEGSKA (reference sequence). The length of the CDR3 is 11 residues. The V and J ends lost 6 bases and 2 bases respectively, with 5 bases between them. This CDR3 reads CSAPAYNEQFF. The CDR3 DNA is TGCAGTGCCCCTGCCTACAATGAGCAGTTCTTC.

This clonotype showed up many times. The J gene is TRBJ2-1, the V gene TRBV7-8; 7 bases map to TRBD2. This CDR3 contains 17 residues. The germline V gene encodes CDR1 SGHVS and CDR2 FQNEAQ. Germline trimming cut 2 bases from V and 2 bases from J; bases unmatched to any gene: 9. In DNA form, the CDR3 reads TGTGCCAGCAGCTTACCCGGGACTACTACCCCCTACAATGAGCAGTTCTTC. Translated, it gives CASSLPGTTTPYNEQFF.

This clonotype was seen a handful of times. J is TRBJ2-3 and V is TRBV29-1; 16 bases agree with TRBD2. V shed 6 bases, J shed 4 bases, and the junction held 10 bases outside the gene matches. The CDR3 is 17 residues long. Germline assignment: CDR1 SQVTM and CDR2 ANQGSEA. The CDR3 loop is CSVAAGLAGGKADTQYF. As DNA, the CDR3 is TGCAGCGTCGCCGCGGGACTAGCGGGAGGGAAAGCAGATACGCAGTATTTT.

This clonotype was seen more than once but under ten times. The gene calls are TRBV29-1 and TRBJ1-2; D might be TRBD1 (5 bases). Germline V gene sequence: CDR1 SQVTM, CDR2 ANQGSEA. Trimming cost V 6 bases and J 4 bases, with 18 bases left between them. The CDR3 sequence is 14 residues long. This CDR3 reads CSVVGAEGAYGYTF. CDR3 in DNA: TGCAGCGTCGTAGGGGCGGAAGGGGCCTATGGCTACACCTTC.

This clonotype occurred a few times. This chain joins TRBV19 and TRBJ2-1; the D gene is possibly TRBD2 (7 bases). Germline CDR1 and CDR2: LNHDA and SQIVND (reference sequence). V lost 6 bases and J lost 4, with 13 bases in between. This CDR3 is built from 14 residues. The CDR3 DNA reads TGTGCCAGTAGAGTGCGGGGGCAGTACAATGAGCAGTTCTTC. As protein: CASRVRGQYNEQFF.

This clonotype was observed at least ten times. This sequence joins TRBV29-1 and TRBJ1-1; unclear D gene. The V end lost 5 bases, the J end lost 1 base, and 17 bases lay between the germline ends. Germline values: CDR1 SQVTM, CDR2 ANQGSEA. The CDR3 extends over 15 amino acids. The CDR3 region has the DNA TGCAGCGTTACCAGAAAAAGGGTGTGGAACACTGAAGCTTTCTTT. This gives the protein CSVTRKRVWNTEAFF.

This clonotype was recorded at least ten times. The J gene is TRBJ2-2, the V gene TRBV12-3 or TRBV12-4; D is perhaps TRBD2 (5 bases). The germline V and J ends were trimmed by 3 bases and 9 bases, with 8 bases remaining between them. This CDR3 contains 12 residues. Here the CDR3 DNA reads TGTGCCAGCAGTTTTCCGGGAAGGGAGCTGTTTTTT. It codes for CASSFPGRELFF.

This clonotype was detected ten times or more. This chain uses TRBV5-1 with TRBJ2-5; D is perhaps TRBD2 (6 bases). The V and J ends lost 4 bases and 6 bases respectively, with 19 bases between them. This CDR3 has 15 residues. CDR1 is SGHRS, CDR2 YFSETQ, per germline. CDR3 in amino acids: CASSVGLGGGQTQYF. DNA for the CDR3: TGCGCCAGCAGCGTGGGACTGGGAGGCGGGCAGACCCAGTACTTC. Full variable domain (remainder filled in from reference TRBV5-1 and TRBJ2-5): KAGVTQTPRYLIKTRGQQVTLSCSPISGHRSVSWYQQTPGQGLQFLFEYFSETQRNKGNFPGRFSGRQFSNSRSEMNVSTLELGDSALYLCASSVGLGGGQTQYFGPGTRLLVL.

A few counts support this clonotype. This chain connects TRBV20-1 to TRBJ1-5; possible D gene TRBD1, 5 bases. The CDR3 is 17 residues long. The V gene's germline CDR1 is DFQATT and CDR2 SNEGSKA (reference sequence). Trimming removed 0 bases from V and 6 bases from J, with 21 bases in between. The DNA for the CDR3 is TGCAGTGCTAGAGAGGGGACGGCTTCCGCGGGGGGTCAGCCCCAGCATTTT. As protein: CSAREGTASAGGQPQHF.

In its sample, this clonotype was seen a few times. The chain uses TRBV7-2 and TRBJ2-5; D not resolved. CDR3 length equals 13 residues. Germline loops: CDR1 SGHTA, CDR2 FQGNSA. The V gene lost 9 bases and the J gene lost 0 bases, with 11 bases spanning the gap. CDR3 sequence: CASLRSNQETQYF. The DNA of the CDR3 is TGTGCCAGTCTAAGGAGTAACCAAGAGACCCAGTACTTC.

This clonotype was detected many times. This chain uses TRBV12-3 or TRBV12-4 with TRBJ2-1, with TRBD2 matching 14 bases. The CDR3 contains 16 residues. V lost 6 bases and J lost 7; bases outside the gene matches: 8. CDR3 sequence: CASSSQGLAGANEQFF. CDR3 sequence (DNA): TGTGCCAGCAGCAGCCAGGGACTAGCGGGGGCTAATGAGCAGTTCTTC.

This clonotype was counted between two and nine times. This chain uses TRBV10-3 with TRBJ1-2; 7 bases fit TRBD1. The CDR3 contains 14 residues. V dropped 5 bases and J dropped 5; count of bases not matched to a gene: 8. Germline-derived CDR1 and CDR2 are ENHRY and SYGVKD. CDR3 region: CAISSGTDTYGYTF. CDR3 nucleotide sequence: TGTGCCATCAGTTCCGGGACAGATACGTATGGCTACACCTTC.

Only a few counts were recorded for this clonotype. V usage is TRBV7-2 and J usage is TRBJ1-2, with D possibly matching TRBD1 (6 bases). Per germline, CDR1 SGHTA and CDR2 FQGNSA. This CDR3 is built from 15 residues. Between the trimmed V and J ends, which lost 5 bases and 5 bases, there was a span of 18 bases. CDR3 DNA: TGTGCCAGCAGCGAGGCCGGGACAATCTCTTATGGCTACACCTTC. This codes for CASSEAGTISYGYTF.

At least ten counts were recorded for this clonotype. The CDR3 spells CAISDSAKGANTGELFF. As DNA, the CDR3 is TGTGCCATCAGTGATAGTGCAAAGGGGGCGAACACCGGGGAGCTGTTTTTT. The chain uses TRBV10-3 and TRBJ2-2; possible D gene TRBD1, 6 bases. Trimming left V 3 bases short and J 0 bases short, with 14 bases between. From germline, CDR1 is ENHRY and CDR2 SYGVKD. The CDR3 consists of 17 residues.

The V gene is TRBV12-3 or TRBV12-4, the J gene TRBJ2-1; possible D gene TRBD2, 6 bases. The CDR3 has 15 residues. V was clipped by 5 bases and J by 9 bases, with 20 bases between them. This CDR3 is CASSLKWNRAGEQFF. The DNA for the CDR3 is TGTGCCAGCAGTCTTAAATGGAACCGAGCGGGTGAGCAGTTCTTC.

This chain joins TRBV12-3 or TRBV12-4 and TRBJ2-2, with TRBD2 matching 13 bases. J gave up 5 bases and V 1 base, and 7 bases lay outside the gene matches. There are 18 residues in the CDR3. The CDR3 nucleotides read TGTGCCAGCAGTTTAGTGACTAGCGGGGGGCCCGGAACCGGGGAGCTGTTTTTT. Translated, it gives CASSLVTSGGPGTGELFF.

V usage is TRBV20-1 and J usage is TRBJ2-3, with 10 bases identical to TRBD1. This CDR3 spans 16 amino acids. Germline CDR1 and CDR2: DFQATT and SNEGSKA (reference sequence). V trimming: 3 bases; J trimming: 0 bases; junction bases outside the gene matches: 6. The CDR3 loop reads CSARRQGAPSTDTQYF. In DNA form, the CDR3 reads TGCAGTGCTAGGAGACAGGGGGCTCCTAGCACAGATACGCAGTATTTT.

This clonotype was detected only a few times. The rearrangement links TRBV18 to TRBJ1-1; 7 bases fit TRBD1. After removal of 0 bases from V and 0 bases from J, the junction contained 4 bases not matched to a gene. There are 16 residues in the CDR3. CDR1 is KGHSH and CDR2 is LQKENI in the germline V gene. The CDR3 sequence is CASSPPAGGMNTEAFF. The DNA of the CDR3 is TGTGCCAGCTCACCACCGGCAGGGGGAATGAACACTGAAGCTTTCTTT. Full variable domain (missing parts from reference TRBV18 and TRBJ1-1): NAGVMQNPRHLVRRRGQEARLRCSPMKGHSHVYWYRQLPEEGLKFMVYLQKENIIDESGMPKERFSAEFPKEGPSILRIQQVVRGDSAAYFCASSPPAGGMNTEAFFGQGTRLTVV.

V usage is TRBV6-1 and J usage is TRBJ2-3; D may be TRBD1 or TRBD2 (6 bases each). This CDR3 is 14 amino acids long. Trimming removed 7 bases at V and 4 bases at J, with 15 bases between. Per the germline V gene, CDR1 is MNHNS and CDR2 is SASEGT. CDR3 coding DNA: TGTGCCAGCAAAGGGGAGGACAGTCCAGATACGCAGTATTTT. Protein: CASKGEDSPDTQYF.

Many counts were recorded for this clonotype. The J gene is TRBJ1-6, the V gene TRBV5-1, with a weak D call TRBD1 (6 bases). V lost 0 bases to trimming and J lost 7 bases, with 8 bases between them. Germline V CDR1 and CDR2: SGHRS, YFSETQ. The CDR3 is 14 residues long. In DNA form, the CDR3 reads TGCGCCAGCAGCTTGGGGGACAAGAATTCACCCCTCCACTTT. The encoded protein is CASSLGDKNSPLHF.

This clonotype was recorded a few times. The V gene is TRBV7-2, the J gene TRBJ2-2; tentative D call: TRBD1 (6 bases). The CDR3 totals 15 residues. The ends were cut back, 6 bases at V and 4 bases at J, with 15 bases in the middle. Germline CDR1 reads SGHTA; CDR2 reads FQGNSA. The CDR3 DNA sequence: TGTGCCAGCAGGGGACAAGGGACGTCCACCGGGGAGCTGTTTTTT. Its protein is CASRGQGTSTGELFF.

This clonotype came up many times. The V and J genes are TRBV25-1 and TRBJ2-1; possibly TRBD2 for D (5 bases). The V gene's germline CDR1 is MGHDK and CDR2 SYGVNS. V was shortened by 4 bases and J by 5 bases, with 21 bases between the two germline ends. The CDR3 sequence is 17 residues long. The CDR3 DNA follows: TGTGCCAGCAGTGGGCTTTTTACGGGAACAGAGCACAATGAGCAGTTCTTC. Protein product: CASSGLFTGTEHNEQFF. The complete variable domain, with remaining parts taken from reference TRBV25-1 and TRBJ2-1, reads EADIYQTPRYLVIGTGKKITLECSQTMGHDKMYWYQQDPGMELHLIHYSYGVNSTEKGDLSSESTVSRIRTEHFPLTLESARPSHTSQYLCASSGLFTGTEHNEQFFGPGTRLTVL.

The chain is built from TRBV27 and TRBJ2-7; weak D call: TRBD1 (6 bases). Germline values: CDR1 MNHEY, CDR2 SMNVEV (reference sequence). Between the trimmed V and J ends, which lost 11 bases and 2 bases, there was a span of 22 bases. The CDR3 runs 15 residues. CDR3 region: CARIAQGSATYEQYV. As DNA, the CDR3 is TGTGCCCGAATTGCCCAGGGGTCAGCAACCTACGAGCAGTACGTC.

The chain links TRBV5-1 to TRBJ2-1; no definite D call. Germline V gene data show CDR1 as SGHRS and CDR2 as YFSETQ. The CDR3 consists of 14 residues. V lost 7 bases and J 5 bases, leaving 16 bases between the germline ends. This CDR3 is CASRTRTTNNEQFF. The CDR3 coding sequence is TGCGCCAGCCGGACCCGAACAACCAACAATGAGCAGTTCTTC. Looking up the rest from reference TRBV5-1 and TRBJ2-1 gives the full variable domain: KAGVTQTPRYLIKTRGQQVTLSCSPISGHRSVSWYQQTPGQGLQFLFEYFSETQRNKGNFPGRFSGRQFSNSRSEMNVSTLELGDSALYLCASRTRTTNNEQFFGPGTRLTVL.

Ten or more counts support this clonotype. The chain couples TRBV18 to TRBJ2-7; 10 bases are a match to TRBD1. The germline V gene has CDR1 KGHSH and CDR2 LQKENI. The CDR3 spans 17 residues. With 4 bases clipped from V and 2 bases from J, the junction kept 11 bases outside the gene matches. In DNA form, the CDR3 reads TGTGCCAGCTCACTTACGATCGGACAGGGGGTAACCTACGAGCAGTACTTC. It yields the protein CASSLTIGQGVTYEQYF. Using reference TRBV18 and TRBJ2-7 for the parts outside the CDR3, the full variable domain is NAGVMQNPRHLVRRRGQEARLRCSPMKGHSHVYWYRQLPEEGLKFMVYLQKENIIDESGMPKERFSAEFPKEGPSILRIQQVVRGDSAAYFCASSLTIGQGVTYEQYFGPGTRLTVT.

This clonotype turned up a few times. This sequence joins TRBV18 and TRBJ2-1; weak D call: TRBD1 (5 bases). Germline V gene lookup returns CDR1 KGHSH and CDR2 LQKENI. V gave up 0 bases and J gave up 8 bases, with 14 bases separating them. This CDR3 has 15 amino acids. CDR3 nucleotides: TGTGCCAGCTCACCACCAAGAGCAGGGAAAGATGAGCAGTTCTTC. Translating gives CASSPPRAGKDEQFF.